A selection of T cell receptor beta chains follows, all from one sample in a study of blood T cell repertoires in COVID-19. The table came from immunoSEQ multiplex PCR; TCRdb's copy has only in-frame clones and leaves some out. This table has more than 35,000 clones, about nine tenths appearing once. Specimen: peripheral blood. These receptors originate from a man in his sixties with acute or convalescent COVID-19. Both conserved end residues are trimmed from each CDR3. The order of the fields is J gene, V gene, CDR3 length, CDR3 protein.

>TRBJ2-7|TRBV11-2|13
ASSFGTGTSYEQY
>TRBJ2-2|TRBV24-1|10
ATSEITGELF
>TRBJ2-2|TRBV3-1/TRBV3-2|11
ASSQVRGGELF
>TRBJ1-1|TRBV7-2|11
ASSPGQGTEAF
>TRBJ1-1|TRBV5-1|14
ASSSRQVGEGTEAF
>TRBJ2-2|TRBV2|12
ASSVQGHTGELF
>TRBJ2-5|TRBV5-3|14
ARSFTLAGGPETQY
>TRBJ2-5|TRBV24-1|15
ATSDNYGTGRGETQY
>TRBJ2-3|TRBV10-3|15
AISEFRQGKGTDTQY
>TRBJ2-3|TRBV19|13
ASRIGGGVTDTQY
>TRBJ1-1|TRBV5-1|15
ASSFAWGKAPGAEAF
>TRBJ1-3|TRBV29-1|11
SVGQGSGNTIY
>TRBJ2-1|TRBV25-1|13
ASSARAGAYNEQF
>TRBJ2-1|TRBV24-1|13
ATGGTSGSKDEQF
>TRBJ2-7|TRBV19|11
ASRPTGGDEQY
>TRBJ1-5|TRBV19|13
ASRDRVRGNQPQH
>TRBJ1-2|TRBV27|12
ASSLFRGAYGYT
>TRBJ1-5|TRBV25-1|12
ASSESGLRQPQH
>TRBJ2-5|TRBV11-3|18
ASSLALGASGRGGLETQY
>TRBJ2-3|TRBV27|13
ASSLSGVGSDTQY
>TRBJ1-1|TRBV19|10
ASSMRDTEAF
>TRBJ2-6|TRBV7-8|16
ASSLLGNPSSGANVLT
>TRBJ2-5|TRBV6-1|14
ASSEALWEAGETQY
>TRBJ1-1|TRBV5-8|11
ASSLRAKTEAF
>TRBJ2-5|TRBV5-1|15
ASSQTTRQPAGETQY
>TRBJ2-2|TRBV13|13
ASSFRETGTGELF
>TRBJ1-3|TRBV11-3|13
ASSPRVLSGNTIY
>TRBJ2-6|TRBV5-5|16
ASSLTGTGGFGANVLT
>TRBJ1-2|TRBV2|12
ASNRDRGVEGYT
>TRBJ2-7|TRBV7-2|9
ASSLYYEQY
>TRBJ1-3|TRBV5-4|11
ASSPEGRNTIY
>TRBJ2-2|TRBV10-2|13
ASLKRRENTGELF
>TRBJ1-2|TRBV18|11
ASSPGGKDGYT